One sample yielded the 24 T cell receptor beta chains listed below, sequenced in a study of blood T cells in healthy people across ages (dated by TCRdb to between 2015 and 2016). The library relied on 5' RACE. Sequenced using an Illumina HiSeq 2500. A second roughly 7 to 11 cycle PCR used a sample-barcoded 5' primer and a J-beta primer mix. The public reads were reprocessed in TCRdb via fastp at Q25 and MiXCR, keeping in-frame beta chains. Identical CDR3 protein sequences are pooled into one entry, listed with their most common genes and DNA. This sample is represented by roughly 1,800,000 distinct CDR3 sequences; less than 50% of them were singletons. Clones ranked in the top ten supply more than 2% of the sample. The sample consisted of blood. The receptors here all came from a woman aged 40-49 years in good health.

The chain links TRBV28 to TRBJ2-7; a weak D match, TRBD1 (6 bases). The CDR3 extends over 15 amino acids. From germline, CDR1 is MDHEN and CDR2 SYDVKM. V gave up 4 bases and J gave up 0 bases, with 13 bases separating them. CDR3 sequence (DNA): TGTGCCAGCAGTTCCTTGGACAGTGTCTCCTACGAGCAGTACTTC. Translation gives CASSSLDSVSYEQYF.

There are a few counts of this clonotype. This rearrangement joins TRBV9 to TRBJ2-1; 10 nucleotides line up with TRBD1. There are 20 residues in the CDR3. V dropped 3 bases and J dropped 1; count of bases not matched to a gene: 16. Germline lookup yields CDR1 SGDLS and CDR2 YYNGEE. The CDR3 nucleotides read TGTGCCAGCAGCGCTCCTAGAGGGACAGGGGACCTCAAATCCTACAATGAGCAGTTCTTC. Protein sequence: CASSAPRGTGDLKSYNEQFF.

This clonotype was seen a handful of times. The chain employs TRBV4-3 and TRBJ2-1, with TRBD1 as a possible D gene (6 bases). The CDR3 loop spans 16 amino acids. V was clipped by 0 bases and J by 1 base, with 10 bases between them. The V gene's germline CDR1 is LGHNA and CDR2 YSLEER. CDR3 loop: CASSQDRGHSYNEQFF. CDR3 nucleotides: TGCGCCAGCAGCCAAGACAGGGGTCATTCCTACAATGAGCAGTTCTTC.

This clonotype occurred a few times. The chain joins TRBV7-8 to TRBJ2-7, with D perhaps matching TRBD1 (5 bases). Germline V lookup: CDR1 SGHVS, CDR2 FQNEAQ. V was cut by 7 bases and J by 3 bases, with 13 bases left in between. The CDR3 is 13 residues long. CDR3 protein: CASTPQADYEQYF. CDR3 nucleotide sequence: TGTGCCAGCACCCCACAGGCAGACTACGAGCAGTACTTC. Using reference TRBV7-8 and TRBJ2-7 for the parts outside the CDR3, the full variable domain is GAGVSQSPRYKVAKRGQDVALRCDPISGHVSLFWYQQALGQGPEFLTYFQNEAQLDKSGLPSDRFFAERPEGSVSTLKIQRTQQEDSAVYLCASTPQADYEQYFGPGTRLTVT.

J is TRBJ2-7 and V is TRBV23-1; possibly TRBD1 for D (6 bases). TRBV23-1 is an ORF for which the function is uncertain. The CDR3 totals 16 residues. V lost 1 base to trimming and J lost 2 bases, with 15 bases between them. CDR3 DNA sequence: TGCGCCAGCAGTCAATTTGTAGGACAGAAGACCTACGAGCAGTACTTC. Its protein is CASSQFVGQKTYEQYF.

This clonotype was seen a few times. The chain couples TRBV7-2 to TRBJ1-2; the D is unclear. The V gene lost 4 bases and the J gene lost 5 bases, with 11 bases spanning the gap. The CDR3 has 13 residues. CDR1 is SGHTA and CDR2 is FQGNSA in the germline V gene. The DNA of the CDR3 is TGTGCCAGCAGCTCCCTAAGAGGGTATGGCTACACCTTC. This sequence encodes CASSSLRGYGYTF.

The rearrangement joins TRBV29-1 to TRBJ2-7; tentatively, D is TRBD1 or TRBD2 (5 bases each). This CDR3 is 13 amino acids long. The V gene's germline CDR1 is SQVTM and CDR2 ANQGSEA. Trimming took 4 bases from V and 3 from J, leaving 13 bases between them. The CDR3 is CSVGDGAIYEQYF. The CDR3 DNA reads as TGCAGCGTTGGGGACGGAGCAATCTACGAGCAGTACTTC.

This clonotype was recorded a few times. The V gene is TRBV18, the J gene TRBJ2-1; the D gene is possibly TRBD1 (5 bases). The germline V gene has CDR1 KGHSH and CDR2 LQKENI. V gave up 0 bases and J gave up 8 bases, with 8 bases separating them. The CDR3 has 13 residues. The CDR3 sequence is CASSPPTEDEQFF. The DNA of the CDR3 is TGTGCCAGCTCACCACCGACAGAGGATGAGCAGTTCTTC.

The J gene is TRBJ2-3, the V gene TRBV4-2; D tentatively reads TRBD1 or TRBD2 (5 bases each). Trimming removed 0 bases from V and 2 bases from J, with 15 bases in between. CDR1 and CDR2 (germline): LGHNA, YNFKEQ. The CDR3 contains 17 residues. The CDR3 nucleotides read TGTGCCAGCAGCCAAGATTGGGGGTCGGCTGCCACAGATACGCAGTATTTT. Translating it yields CASSQDWGSAATDTQYF.

V is TRBV7-2 and J is TRBJ2-5; 9 bases align to TRBD2. The germline gives CDR1 SGHTA, CDR2 FQGNSA. V trimming: 0 bases; J trimming: 11 bases; junction bases outside the gene matches: 13. There are 16 residues in the CDR3. CDR3: CASSLAPAGGQNEQYF. For the CDR3, the DNA is TGTGCCAGCAGCTTAGCCCCAGCGGGGGGCCAAAATGAGCAGTACTTC.

The chain combines TRBV6-2 or TRBV6-3 with TRBJ2-5; D is perhaps TRBD1 (7 bases). From germline, CDR1 is MNHEY and CDR2 SVGEGT. The ends were cut back, 5 bases at V and 11 bases at J, with 18 bases in the middle. There are 13 residues in the CDR3. CDR3 residues: CASSRRGPREQYF. As DNA, the CDR3 is TGTGCCAGCAGTCGGAGGGGGCCTCGGGAGCAGTACTTC.

This clonotype was detected only once. The gene calls are TRBV5-1 and TRBJ2-2; D is unclear. This CDR3 is 16 amino acids long. Germline V CDR1 and CDR2: SGHRS, YFSETQ. The V gene lost 4 bases and the J gene lost 1 base, with 14 bases spanning the gap. CDR3 sequence reads: CASSPGVIGNTGELFF. CDR3 DNA sequence: TGCGCCAGCAGCCCGGGCGTCATCGGGAACACCGGGGAGCTGTTTTTT.

This chain connects TRBV28 to TRBJ1-2, with 7 positions matching TRBD1. V was clipped by 3 bases and J by 2 bases; unmatched bases: 12. CDR1 is MDHEN and CDR2 is SYDVKM in the germline V gene. The CDR3 has 17 amino acids. The CDR3 region is CASSFIDRVLGNYGYTF. CDR3 nucleotide sequence: TGTGCCAGCAGTTTTATTGACAGGGTTCTTGGGAACTATGGCTACACCTTC.

The genes are TRBV7-2 and TRBJ2-5, with 8 bases lining up with TRBD1. Germline V gene sequence: CDR1 SGHTA, CDR2 FQGNSA. V lost 0 bases to trimming and J lost 11 bases; unmatched junction nucleotides: 8. The CDR3 is made up of 14 amino acids. The CDR3: CASSLAGTGKEQYF. In DNA form, the CDR3 reads TGTGCCAGCAGCTTAGCTGGGACAGGTAAAGAGCAGTACTTC.

This clonotype was observed a few times. The chain links TRBV10-3 to TRBJ2-7; possibly TRBD2 for D (6 bases). The V end was cut by 6 bases, the J end by 0 bases, with 15 bases between. Germline V gene sequence: CDR1 ENHRY, CDR2 SYGVKD. This CDR3 is built from 15 residues. CDR3 in DNA: TGTGCCATCAGAGGGGACGGCGGGGACTCCTACGAGCAGTACTTC. Its protein is CAIRGDGGDSYEQYF.

The CDR3 here is CASSPLQGALDTEAFF. The CDR3 DNA sequence: TGCGCCAGCAGCCCCCTTCAGGGGGCATTGGACACTGAAGCTTTCTTT. V is TRBV5-1 and J is TRBJ1-1; 8 positions agree with TRBD1. In germline, CDR1 is SGHRS, CDR2 YFSETQ. CDR3 length: 16 residues. Trimming took 4 bases from V and 3 from J; bases not matched to a gene: 11.

The chain combines TRBV12-3 or TRBV12-4 with TRBJ2-7; 7 bases agree with TRBD1. The CDR3 runs to 14 residues. V shed 5 bases, J shed 3 bases, and the junction held 7 bases outside the gene matches. CDR3 amino acids: CASSNGTDLYEQYF. Here the CDR3 DNA reads TGTGCCAGCAGTAACGGGACAGACCTCTACGAGCAGTACTTC.

This chain links TRBV7-9 with TRBJ1-6, with 8 bases that match TRBD1. J was trimmed by 10 bases and V by 1 base; bases with no gene match: 12. The CDR3 is made up of 17 amino acids. CDR1 and CDR2 from the germline V gene are SEHNR and FQNEAQ (reference sequence). The CDR3 region is CASSLGIVTGGRSPLHF. CDR3 coding DNA: TGTGCCAGCAGCTTAGGGATCGTTACAGGGGGAAGATCACCCCTCCACTTT.

This clonotype was counted a few times. This chain uses TRBV7-2 with TRBJ1-4; no definite D call. There are 15 residues in the CDR3. The germline gives CDR1 SGHTA, CDR2 FQGNSA. The V end lost 1 base, the J end lost 14 bases, and 20 bases lay between the germline ends. The CDR3 loop reads CASSLGRGFGDGLFF. CDR3 nucleotide sequence: TGTGCCAGCAGCTTAGGCCGTGGGTTCGGGGATGGGCTGTTTTTT.

This clonotype was picked up a small number of times. This chain connects TRBV15 to TRBJ2-5; 9 nucleotides align to TRBD1. V gave up 4 bases and J gave up 1 base; unmatched junction bases: 10. CDR3 length: 17 amino acids. Germline loops: CDR1 LNHNV, CDR2 YYDKDF (reference sequence). CDR3 sequence: CATSKDRDRAPQETQYF. The CDR3 region has the DNA TGTGCCACCAGCAAGGACCGGGACAGGGCCCCCCAAGAGACCCAGTACTTC.

This clonotype has a count of ten or more. This sequence joins TRBV7-2 and TRBJ1-5, with D possibly TRBD1 on 6 matching bases. Per germline, CDR1 SGHTA and CDR2 FQGNSA. The CDR3 is 15 amino acids. V was clipped by 1 base and J by 1 base, with 8 bases between them. The CDR3 DNA reads as TGTGCCAGCAGCTTAGGCAGGGGAAGCAATCAGCCCCAGCATTTT. Encoded protein: CASSLGRGSNQPQHF.

This rearrangement joins TRBV7-9 to TRBJ1-3, with D uncertain. V dropped 3 bases and J dropped 3 bases, with 6 bases sitting between them. This CDR3 has 13 amino acids. Germline assignment: CDR1 SEHNR and CDR2 FQNEAQ (reference sequence). As DNA, the CDR3 is TGTGCCAGCAGCTTCGGCGGTGGAAACACCATATATTTT. The encoded protein is CASSFGGGNTIYF.

This clonotype came up a few times. This chain joins TRBV20-1 and TRBJ2-3; D gene ambiguous. The CDR3 consists of 16 residues. The V end was cut by 0 bases, the J end by 2 bases, with 15 bases between. Per the germline V gene, CDR1 is DFQATT and CDR2 is SNEGSKA (reference sequence). The CDR3 DNA reads as TGCAGTGCTAGAGATGGCCGAACCCCCCACACAGATACGCAGTATTTT. Its protein product is CSARDGRTPHTDTQYF.

The gene calls are TRBV7-2 and TRBJ2-1; TRBD2 matches at 7 bases. There are 17 residues in the CDR3. The V segment lost 5 bases and the J segment 3 bases; nucleotides outside the gene matches: 13. From germline, CDR1 is SGHTA and CDR2 FQGNSA. DNA of the CDR3: TGTGCCAGCAGCCCCCCTTCGATAGCGGGCCTCTACAATGAGCAGTTCTTC. It yields the protein CASSPPSIAGLYNEQFF.